These 28 T cell receptor beta chains were sequenced from one sample in a study of blood T cell repertoires in COVID-19. Assay used: immunoSEQ multiplex PCR; TCRdb lists only in-frame clones, some missing. The sample consists of about 480,000 clones, 88% of them appearing once. Sequencing was performed on PBMCs or T cells enriched from blood (not recorded which). The receptor set was obtained from a woman aged 40 to 50 who had recovered from COVID-19.

The CDR3: CASSRDRARYGYTF. The CDR3 DNA reads TGTGCCAGCAGTCGGGACAGGGCGCGATATGGCTACACCTTC. V and J are TRBV6-5 and TRBJ1-2; 9 positions match TRBD1. The CDR3 covers 14 residues. Trimming took 5 bases from V and 5 from J; bases not matched to a gene: 6. Germline-derived CDR1 and CDR2 are MNHEY and SVGAGI.

This clone was seen only a few times. This sequence joins TRBV7-9 and TRBJ2-2, with D hard to call. The germline CDR1 and CDR2 sequences are SEHNR and FQNEAQ (reference sequence). The V and J ends lost 2 bases and 4 bases respectively, with 8 bases between them. The CDR3 has 14 amino acids. CDR3 loop: CASSLLRSTGELFF. CDR3 in DNA: TGTGCCAGCAGCTTACTCCGGTCCACCGGGGAGCTGTTTTTT.

The V call is TRBV7-8, the J call TRBJ2-2; no firm D call. V gave up 0 bases and J gave up 6 bases, with 5 bases separating them. The CDR3 is made up of 13 amino acids. Germline loops: CDR1 SGHVS, CDR2 FQNEAQ. The CDR3 DNA is TGTGCCAGCAGCTTAGCTGGAGCCGGGGAGCTGTTTTTT. Translating gives CASSLAGAGELFF.

This chain links TRBV6-5 with TRBJ1-2; TRBD1 matches at 8 bases. CDR3 length: 13 amino acids. J gave up 4 bases and V 4 bases, and 2 bases lay outside the gene matches. Germline V gene lookup returns CDR1 MNHEY and CDR2 SVGAGI. The CDR3 reads CASSSGQGYGYTF. For the CDR3, the DNA is TGTGCCAGCAGTTCCGGACAGGGCTATGGCTACACCTTC.

CDR3 bases: TGCGCCAGCAGCTTGGTGAGCGGAAATAACAATGAGCAGTTCTTC. Amino acids: CASSLVSGNNNEQFF. The V call is TRBV5-1, the J call TRBJ2-1; D is possibly TRBD2 (5 bases). The ends were cut back, 0 bases at V and 5 bases at J, with 12 bases in the middle. Germline V gene data show CDR1 as SGHRS and CDR2 as YFSETQ. This CDR3 region has 15 residues.

The rearrangement links TRBV5-1 to TRBJ2-7, with D tentatively TRBD1 (5 bases). There are 14 residues in the CDR3. The V gene lost 4 bases and the J gene lost 1 base, with 12 bases spanning the gap. CDR1 is SGHRS and CDR2 is YFSETQ in the germline V gene. Written as DNA, the CDR3 is TGCGCCAGCAGCCCCCGTCAGGGTTCCTACGAGCAGTACTTC. Its translation: CASSPRQGSYEQYF.

This clone was observed a single time. The V and J genes are TRBV7-6 and TRBJ2-6, with unresolved D. Germline CDR1 is SGHVS and CDR2 is FNYEAQ. This CDR3 has 16 amino acids. V was cut by 2 bases and J by 0 bases, with 8 bases left in between. In DNA, the CDR3 is TGTGCCAGCAGCTTATATGGAGACTCTGGGGCCAACGTCCTGACTTTC. Translation gives CASSLYGDSGANVLTF.

This sequence joins TRBV10-3 and TRBJ2-2; TRBD2 might be the D (5 bases). Germline loops: CDR1 ENHRY, CDR2 SYGVKD. V lost 11 bases and J 4 bases, leaving 17 bases between the germline ends. The CDR3 runs to 14 residues. For the CDR3, the DNA is TGTGCCTCCAGTCCGGTGGGGAGCACCGGGGAGCTGTTTTTT. This encodes CASSPVGSTGELFF.

V gene TRBV6-1 combines with J gene TRBJ1-3; D remains unclear. The length of the CDR3 is 16 residues. CDR1 is MNHNS and CDR2 is SASEGT in the germline V gene. V was trimmed by 2 bases and J by 0 bases, leaving 11 bases between them. The CDR3 spells CASSERRPSSGNTIYF. Written as DNA, the CDR3 is TGTGCCAGCAGTGAAAGGCGGCCTAGCTCTGGAAACACCATATATTTT.

The rearrangement joins TRBV12-3 or TRBV12-4 to TRBJ1-1, with D possibly TRBD1 on 5 matching bases. The length of the CDR3 is 12 residues. V was pared by 2 bases and J by 13 bases, with 14 bases between. CDR3 amino acids: CASSLSTRAGFF. DNA for the CDR3: TGTGCCAGCAGTTTATCGACCAGGGCAGGTTTCTTT.

The rearrangement uses TRBV5-5 and TRBJ2-2; 7 bases fit TRBD1. The trim removed 4 bases at V and 7 bases at J, leaving 4 bases unmatched. Germline V gene lookup returns CDR1 SGHKS and CDR2 YYEKEE (reference sequence). The CDR3 consists of 13 residues. In DNA form, the CDR3 reads TGTGCCAGCAGCCAGACAGGGAGCGGGGAGCTGTTTTTT. The encoded protein is CASSQTGSGELFF.

The CDR3 loop reads CASSRRVLAEGIYEQYF. The DNA of the CDR3 is TGTGCCAGCAGCCGGAGAGTACTAGCGGAGGGGATCTACGAGCAGTACTTC. The chain recombines TRBV4-2 with TRBJ2-7, with 8 nucleotides matching TRBD2. CDR3 length equals 17 residues. In germline, CDR1 is LGHNA, CDR2 YNFKEQ. J gave up 3 bases and V 4 bases, and 14 bases lay outside the gene matches.

V is TRBV6-4 and J is TRBJ2-1; 10 positions match TRBD1. Trimming at V came to 3 bases and at J to 7 bases, leaving 6 bases not matched to a gene. CDR3 length: 15 amino acids. Germline lookup yields CDR1 MRHNA and CDR2 SNTAGT. The CDR3 coding sequence is TGTGCCAGCAGTGATTCCGGGACAGGGGTAAATGAGCAGTTCTTC. This translates into CASSDSGTGVNEQFF.

The chain carries TRBV19 and TRBJ1-2; D unresolved. In germline, CDR1 is LNHDA, CDR2 SQIVND (reference sequence). The CDR3 runs to 13 residues. V lost 0 bases and J 4 bases, leaving 6 bases between the germline ends. The CDR3 sequence: CASSIDLLYGYTF. The CDR3 DNA reads TGTGCCAGTAGTATAGATCTCCTCTATGGCTACACCTTC.

The chain joins TRBV24-1 to TRBJ1-1, with TRBD1 matching over 8 bases. The germline V gene encodes CDR1 KGHDR and CDR2 SFDVKD. There are 19 residues in the CDR3. Trimming cost V 6 bases and J 3 bases; bases outside gene matches: 20. The CDR3 bases are TGTGCCACCAGTTCCCACCCTCCAGGGGGCCAAATCGGGGACACTGAAGCTTTCTTT. The encoded protein is CATSSHPPGGQIGDTEAFF.

The chain combines TRBV4-3 with TRBJ2-2; possible D gene TRBD1, 6 bases. The CDR3 is 16 residues long. V gave up 4 bases and J gave up 5 bases, with 17 bases separating them. Germline V gene lookup returns CDR1 LGHNA and CDR2 YSLEER. CDR3 coding DNA: TGCGCCAGCAGCCCATCCACCGGGACACTGACCGGGGAGCTGTTTTTT. Residues: CASSPSTGTLTGELFF.

This rearrangement joins TRBV7-9 to TRBJ1-2; weak D call: TRBD1 (5 bases). Looked up from germline, CDR1 is SEHNR and CDR2 is FQNEAQ (reference sequence). V was shortened by 3 bases and J by 3 bases, with 14 bases between the two germline ends. The CDR3 sequence is 15 residues long. The CDR3 bases are TGTGCCAGCAGCTTTCGGGGGGTCCGGGACTATGGCTACACCTTC. Amino acid sequence: CASSFRGVRDYGYTF.

The chain has TRBV4-3 and TRBJ2-1; TRBD2 aligns across 8 bases. This CDR3 comprises 15 residues. Germline assignment: CDR1 LGHNA and CDR2 YSLEER. V trimming: 1 base; J trimming: 4 bases; junction bases outside the gene matches: 3. The DNA of the CDR3 is TGCGCCAGCAGCCAAGCGCGGGAGGCGTACAATGAGCAGTTCTTC. Protein product: CASSQAREAYNEQFF.

This clone was detected once. This rearrangement joins TRBV27 to TRBJ2-7; TRBD1 matches 7 bases. This CDR3 is built from 13 residues. Trimming at V came to 3 bases and at J to 2 bases, leaving 1 base not matched to a gene. Germline V gene sequence: CDR1 MNHEY, CDR2 SMNVEV (reference sequence). The CDR3: CASSLTGPYEQYF. CDR3 bases: TGTGCCAGCAGTTTGACAGGGCCCTACGAGCAGTACTTC.

The V and J genes are TRBV2 and TRBJ1-4; perhaps TRBD1 as D (6 bases). CDR1 is SNHLY and CDR2 is FYNNEI in the germline V gene. The CDR3 is 14 amino acids. V was shortened by 6 bases and J by 8 bases, with 16 bases between the two germline ends. CDR3 sequence (DNA): TGTGCCAGCAGAGAAAGAGACAGGACAGAAAAACTGTTTTTT. It encodes CASRERDRTEKLFF.

This clone came up once. The chain employs TRBV6-5 and TRBJ1-2; 7 nucleotides align to TRBD1. CDR1 is MNHEY, CDR2 SVGAGI, per germline. Unmatched junction bases numbered 18, after V lost 10 bases and J lost 7 bases. The CDR3 is 15 amino acids. DNA for the CDR3: TGTGCCACCATCAATAGGTCGGGACAGCTAACTGGCTACACCTTC. It encodes CATINRSGQLTGYTF.

The V gene is TRBV4-3, the J gene TRBJ1-3, with a tentative D call TRBD1 (6 bases). Trimming removed 4 bases at V and 4 bases at J, with 14 bases between. This CDR3 region has 15 residues. Germline V gives CDR1 LGHNA, CDR2 YSLEER. The CDR3 nucleotides read TGCGCCAGCAGCCCTTACCAACAGGGAGGAAACACCATATATTTT. Translated, it gives CASSPYQQGGNTIYF.

The CDR3 DNA sequence: TGTGCCTGGAGTGTAGACAGGGGGCTTAATTCACCCCTCCACTTT. It is translated as CAWSVDRGLNSPLHF. The chain combines TRBV30 with TRBJ1-6; TRBD1 matches 10 bases. Germline V gene sequence: CDR1 GTSNPN, CDR2 SVGIG (reference sequence). J gave up 6 bases and V 0 bases, and 2 bases lay outside the gene matches. CDR3 length equals 15 residues.

This rearrangement joins TRBV27 to TRBJ1-1; unclear D gene. This CDR3 spans 13 amino acids. In germline, CDR1 is MNHEY, CDR2 SMNVEV (reference sequence). V shed 4 bases and J shed 5 bases, with 11 bases lying between them. In DNA, the CDR3 is TGTGCCAGCAGTTATTCCGCGGTAACTGAAGCTTTCTTT. As protein: CASSYSAVTEAFF.

This clone turned up a few times. This chain uses TRBV2 with TRBJ1-4; possibly TRBD1 for D (5 bases). There are 13 residues in the CDR3. V dropped 10 bases and J dropped 5 bases, with 14 bases sitting between them. Germline-derived CDR1 and CDR2 are SNHLY and FYNNEI. Here the CDR3 reads CANSGTENEKLFF. The CDR3 DNA follows: TGTGCCAACTCCGGGACTGAGAATGAAAAACTGTTTTTT. The whole variable domain, remainder taken from reference TRBV2 and TRBJ1-4, is EPEVTQTPSHQVTQMGQEVILRCVPISNHLYFYWYRQILGQKVEFLVSFYNNEISEKSEIFDDQFSVERPDGSNFTLKIRSTKLEDSAMYFCANSGTENEKLFFGSGTQLSVL.

With regard to this clone: An end of the junction does not agree with germline; a read error may underlie this. The chain has TRBV7-2 and TRBJ2-3; 8 bases map to TRBD1. The CDR3 has 17 residues. The germline CDR1 and CDR2 sequences are SGHTA and FQGNSA. The CDR3 loop reads CASSIAQGAGGTDTQYF. CDR3 DNA sequence: TGTGCCAGCAGCATAGCCCAGGGGGCAGGGGGCACAGATACGCAGTATTTT. Combining the CDR3 with reference TRBV7-2 and TRBJ2-3 gives the whole variable domain GAGVSQSPSNKVTEKGKDVELRCDPISGHTALYWYRQSLGQGLEFLIYFQGNSAPDKSGLPSDRFSAERTGGSVSTLTIQRTQQEDSAVYLCASSIAQGAGGTDTQYFGPGTRLTVL.

The rearrangement links TRBV6-6 to TRBJ1-4; 12 nucleotides match TRBD1. The germline CDR1 and CDR2 sequences are MNHNY and SVGAGI (reference sequence). The CDR3 consists of 16 residues. The trim removed 5 bases at V and 8 bases at J, leaving 9 bases unmatched. The CDR3 sequence is CASSPRDRGHHEKLFF. DNA for the CDR3: TGTGCCAGCAGTCCCCGGGACAGGGGGCATCACGAAAAACTGTTTTTT.

V and J are TRBV18 and TRBJ1-2; D is perhaps TRBD1 (6 bases). The germline gives CDR1 KGHSH, CDR2 LQKENI. The V end lost 2 bases, the J end lost 4 bases, and 14 bases lay between the germline ends. The CDR3 has 15 amino acids. CDR3: CASSPVYRDGYGYTF. Written as DNA, the CDR3 is TGTGCCAGCTCACCAGTTTACAGGGACGGCTATGGCTACACCTTC.